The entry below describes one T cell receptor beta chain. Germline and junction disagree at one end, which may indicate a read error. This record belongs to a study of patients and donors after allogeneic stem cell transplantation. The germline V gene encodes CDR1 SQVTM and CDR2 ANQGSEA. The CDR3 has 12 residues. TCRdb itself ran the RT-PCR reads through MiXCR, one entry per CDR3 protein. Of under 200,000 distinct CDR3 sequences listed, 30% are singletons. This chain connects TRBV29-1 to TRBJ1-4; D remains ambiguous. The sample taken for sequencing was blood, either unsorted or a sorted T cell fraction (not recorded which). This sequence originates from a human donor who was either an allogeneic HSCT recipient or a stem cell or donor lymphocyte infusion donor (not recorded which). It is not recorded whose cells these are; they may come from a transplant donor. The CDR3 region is CSVGSGYEKLFF. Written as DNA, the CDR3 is TGCAGCGTCGGGTCAGGATATGAAAAATTGTTTTTT.